A selection of T cell receptor beta chains follows, all from one sample in a study of molecular identifiers for immune sequencing clone quantification. One entry per CDR3 protein results from TCRdb running MiXCR on the PCR reads. Of some 94,000 distinct CDR3 sequences listed, 25% are singletons. The sample comprised naive CD8+ T cells from blood, with Jurkat cell RNA spiked in. The receptor source for this set is a human donor in good health. Some libraries in this study had Jurkat cell RNA spiked in. The CDR3 runs from the conserved cysteine through the conserved F or W. A D gene is named only where the DNA matches it firmly. Not every row has a clone size; where given, it reads once, few, many or a size class.

v_call: TRBV30; j_call: TRBJ2-5; d_call: -; clone_size: many; cdr3_aa: CAWSVLWEEGEETQYF; cdr3_nt: TGTGCCTGGAGTGTACTGTGGGAGGAAGGGGAAGAGACCCAGTACTTC
v_call: TRBV14; j_call: TRBJ2-5; d_call: -; clone_size: few; cdr3_aa: CASSLGVAEGETQYF; cdr3_nt: TGTGCCAGCAGTCTCGGGGTTGCCGAGGGAGAGACCCAGTACTTC
v_call: TRBV5-1; j_call: TRBJ2-5; d_call: TRBD1; clone_size: many; cdr3_aa: CASSLGQGLLETQYF; cdr3_nt: TGCGCCAGCAGCTTGGGACAGGGGCTTTTAGAGACCCAGTACTTC
v_call: TRBV6-5; j_call: TRBJ2-7; d_call: TRBD2; clone_size: many; cdr3_aa: CASGTSVEQYF; cdr3_nt: TGTGCCAGCGGGACTAGCGTCGAGCAGTACTTC
v_call: TRBV29-1; j_call: TRBJ1-1; d_call: -; clone_size: -; cdr3_aa: CSVAVRNTEAFF; cdr3_nt: TGCAGCGTTGCGGTTAGAAACACTGAAGCTTTCTTT
v_call: TRBV27; j_call: TRBJ2-7; d_call: -; clone_size: -; cdr3_aa: CASSIDRFTKQYF; cdr3_nt: TGTGCCAGCAGCATAGACAGGTTTACAAAGCAGTACTTC
v_call: TRBV7-2; j_call: TRBJ2-1; d_call: -; clone_size: -; cdr3_aa: CASSLVEWNEQFF; cdr3_nt: TGTGCCAGCAGCTTAGTAGAGTGGAATGAGCAGTTCTTC
v_call: TRBV7-3; j_call: TRBJ2-5; d_call: -; clone_size: -; cdr3_aa: CASSFSGSLETQYF; cdr3_nt: TGTGCCAGCAGCTTTTCCGGGAGTTTAGAGACCCAGTACTTC
v_call: TRBV12-3/TRBV12-4; j_call: TRBJ2-3; d_call: -; clone_size: -; cdr3_aa: CACSLGTDTQYF; cdr3_nt: TGTGCCTGCAGTTTAGGCACAGATACGCAGTATTTT
v_call: TRBV29-1; j_call: TRBJ2-1; d_call: -; clone_size: -; cdr3_aa: CSVEGTELKYNEQFF; cdr3_nt: TGCAGCGTTGAAGGGACGGAACTAAAATACAATGAGCAGTTCTTC
v_call: TRBV6-6; j_call: TRBJ2-7; d_call: -; clone_size: -; cdr3_aa: CATTGAPYEQYF; cdr3_nt: TGTGCCACCACCGGGGCACCCTACGAGCAGTACTTC
v_call: TRBV5-1; j_call: TRBJ2-5; d_call: -; clone_size: many; cdr3_aa: CASSLARNRDSERGTQYF; cdr3_nt: TGCGCCAGCAGCTTGGCCCGAAACCGGGACTCCGAGCGTGGGACCCAGTACTTC
v_call: TRBV9; j_call: TRBJ2-5; d_call: -; clone_size: -; cdr3_aa: CASSPGTLKETQYF; cdr3_nt: TGTGCCAGCAGCCCCGGGACACTTAAAGAGACCCAGTACTTC
v_call: TRBV10-1; j_call: TRBJ2-3; d_call: -; clone_size: few; cdr3_aa: CASSEEKATDTQYF; cdr3_nt: TGCGCCAGCAGTGAGGAAAAGGCCACAGATACGCAGTATTTT
v_call: TRBV5-1; j_call: TRBJ1-1; d_call: -; clone_size: many; cdr3_aa: CASSLLELGTEAFF; cdr3_nt: TGCGCCAGCAGCTTACTCGAACTGGGCACTGAAGCTTTCTTT
v_call: TRBV4-3; j_call: TRBJ2-4; d_call: -; clone_size: -; cdr3_aa: CASSQDWSISAKNIQYF; cdr3_nt: TGCGCCAGCAGCCAAGACTGGTCTATCAGTGCAAAAAACATTCAGTACTTC
v_call: TRBV28; j_call: TRBJ1-2; d_call: TRBD1; clone_size: -; cdr3_aa: CASSLGQGARDTF; cdr3_nt: TGTGCCAGCAGTCTGGGACAGGGGGCGCGGGACACCTTC
v_call: TRBV27; j_call: TRBJ2-3; d_call: -; clone_size: -; cdr3_aa: CASSLLSGLSTDTQYF; cdr3_nt: TGTGCCAGCAGTTTATTGTCAGGGTTAAGCACAGATACGCAGTATTTT
v_call: TRBV4-3; j_call: TRBJ1-5; d_call: -; clone_size: -; cdr3_aa: CASSQDWAENQPQHF; cdr3_nt: TGCGCCAGCAGCCAAGATTGGGCAGAAAATCAGCCCCAGCATTTT
v_call: TRBV4-3; j_call: TRBJ1-3; d_call: TRBD1; clone_size: -; cdr3_aa: CAGSQEQGTMVSAGNTIYF; cdr3_nt: TGCGCCGGCAGCCAGGAACAGGGGACTATGGTTTCGGCTGGAAACACCATATATTTT
v_call: TRBV10-3; j_call: TRBJ1-6; d_call: -; clone_size: few; cdr3_aa: CAISESMVGDNSPLHF; cdr3_nt: TGTGCCATCAGTGAGTCGATGGTAGGGGACAATTCACCCCTCCACTTT
v_call: TRBV4-3; j_call: TRBJ1-5; d_call: -; clone_size: -; cdr3_aa: CARNQDRSLYSNQPQHF; cdr3_nt: TGCGCCCGCAACCAAGATAGAAGCTTATATAGCAATCAGCCCCAGCATTTT
v_call: TRBV7-6; j_call: TRBJ2-5; d_call: TRBD2; clone_size: -; cdr3_aa: CASAQERAGAETQYF; cdr3_nt: TGTGCCAGCGCCCAGGAACGAGCGGGGGCCGAGACCCAGTACTTC
v_call: TRBV7-9; j_call: TRBJ2-3; d_call: TRBD1; clone_size: many; cdr3_aa: CALGQDTDTQYF; cdr3_nt: TGTGCCTTGGGACAGGACACAGATACGCAGTATTTT